The clone carrying this T cell receptor (beta chain) turned up a few times. TCRdb redid the calling of the 5' RACE reads with MiXCR, one entry per CDR3 protein. The data show roughly 520,000 distinct CDR3 sequences, with 20% to 25% seen just once and roughly a sixth held by the top ten. These data originate in a study of T cells after yellow fever vaccination. Study-wide background: When fractions had low cell numbers, they were prepared with SMART-Seq v4 Ultra Low Input.

Germline V gives CDR1 LNHDA, CDR2 SQIVND (reference sequence). This CDR3 comprises 14 residues. V was trimmed by 6 bases and J by 1 base, leaving 9 bases between them. The receptor was isolated from a man aged 18 to 30 who received the YFV17D yellow fever vaccine. The sequencing here drew on PBMCs, taken approximately 22 days after the first yellow fever vaccination. V usage is TRBV19 and J usage is TRBJ2-2; TRBD1 is a possible D gene (6 bases). The CDR3 protein is CASRQGMNTGELFF. CDR3 bases: TGTGCCAGTAGACAGGGTATGAACACCGGGGAGCTGTTTTTT.